The 29 T cell receptor beta chains below come from one sample, sequenced in a study of T cell changes during pregnancy in multiple sclerosis. TCRdb keeps only in-frame clones here, not all; method: immunoSEQ multiplex PCR. The sample yields more than 35,000 clones, 88% seen once. This specimen consisted of CD4+ T cells from peripheral blood mononuclear cells, obtained in the first trimester of pregnancy. The receptors were gathered from a female donor with multiple sclerosis, enrolled in a pregnancy study.

This clone was seen a few times. The chain couples TRBV7-8 to TRBJ1-5; D is unclear. The V end lost 1 base, the J end lost 4 bases, and 5 bases lay between the germline ends. In germline, CDR1 is SGHVS, CDR2 FQNEAQ. This CDR3 has 13 amino acids. CDR3 region: CASSLGENQPQHF. DNA of the CDR3: TGTGCCAGCAGCTTAGGAGAGAATCAGCCCCAGCATTTT.

The chain is built from TRBV5-6 and TRBJ2-5; possibly TRBD1 for D (6 bases). Trimming removed 0 bases at V and 1 base at J, with 10 bases between. From germline, CDR1 is SGHDT and CDR2 YYEEEE. The CDR3 consists of 15 residues. Here the CDR3 DNA reads TGTGCCAGCAGCTTGGCAGGGGTTCTCCAAGAGACCCAGTACTTC. This encodes CASSLAGVLQETQYF.

This clone was counted a few times. The CDR3 is CASSFHQTDTQYF. The CDR3 DNA reads as TGTGCCAGCAGCTTTCATCAGACAGATACGCAGTATTTT. The J gene is TRBJ2-3, the V gene TRBV7-8, with D unresolved. The germline V and J ends were trimmed by 3 bases and 3 bases, with 7 bases remaining between them. CDR3 length equals 13 residues. The V gene's germline CDR1 is SGHVS and CDR2 FQNEAQ.

The chain uses TRBV9 and TRBJ2-1; D might be TRBD2 (6 bases). Trimming left V 5 bases short and J 6 bases short, with 18 bases between. CDR1 is SGDLS and CDR2 is YYNGEE in the germline V gene. This CDR3 comprises 15 residues. Here the CDR3 DNA reads TGTGCCAGCAGTTCAGCGGGCGGCCCATTCAATGAGCAGTTCTTC. Its protein is CASSSAGGPFNEQFF.

The genes are TRBV9 and TRBJ2-1, with 13 bases fitting TRBD2. V dropped 2 bases and J dropped 2; count of bases not matched to a gene: 1. The germline CDR1 and CDR2 sequences are SGDLS and YYNGEE. The CDR3 length is 16 residues. The CDR3 here is CASSVGLAGPYNEQFF. Written as DNA, the CDR3 is TGTGCCAGCAGCGTGGGACTAGCGGGGCCCTACAATGAGCAGTTCTTC.

V and J are TRBV7-2 and TRBJ2-7; D possibly corresponds to TRBD1 (6 bases). V was shortened by 6 bases and J by 0 bases, with 12 bases between the two germline ends. Germline CDR1 reads SGHTA; CDR2 reads FQGNSA. The CDR3 consists of 14 residues. In DNA, the CDR3 is TGTGCCAGCAGTTCAAACAGGGACTCCTACGAGCAGTACTTC. This encodes CASSSNRDSYEQYF.

The chain couples TRBV5-1 to TRBJ1-2; 8 positions match TRBD1. CDR3 size: 16 residues. V was clipped by 2 bases and J by 4 bases; unmatched bases: 10. Germline V gene sequence: CDR1 SGHRS, CDR2 YFSETQ. CDR3 loop: CASSLRTGSMSYGYTF. The CDR3 nucleotides read TGCGCCAGCAGCTTAAGGACAGGGAGTATGAGCTATGGCTACACCTTC.

This CDR3 reads CAWAMQQGSQPQHF. CDR3 sequence (DNA): TGTGCCTGGGCCATGCAGCAGGGCAGTCAGCCCCAGCATTTT. This chain links TRBV30 with TRBJ1-5; a weak D match, TRBD1 (5 bases). Germline CDR1 GTSNPN, CDR2 SVGIG (reference sequence). This CDR3 has 14 residues. Trimming removed 5 bases from V and 6 bases from J, with 17 bases in between.

The chain recombines TRBV27 with TRBJ1-6; 10 positions agree with TRBD1. The CDR3 covers 19 residues. V shed 5 bases, J shed 10 bases, and the junction held 20 bases outside the gene matches. Germline values: CDR1 MNHEY, CDR2 SMNVEV (reference sequence). The DNA for the CDR3 is TGTGCCAGCAGTACCCAGGGACAGGGGCTGGGGGGGATATCGTCACCCCTCCACTTT. Amino acids: CASSTQGQGLGGISSPLHF.

CDR3 in amino acids: CASSTGLAGRTDTQYF. The CDR3 region has the DNA TGTGCCAGTAGTACTGGACTAGCGGGACGCACAGATACGCAGTATTTT. The gene calls are TRBV19 and TRBJ2-3; TRBD2 agrees at 12 bases. Trimming removed 4 bases from V and 1 base from J; junction bases left unmatched: 3. CDR1 LNHDA and CDR2 SQIVND come from the germline V gene (reference sequence). This CDR3 has 16 amino acids.

In its sample, this clone was seen a few times. The chain carries TRBV5-1 and TRBJ2-1, with D possibly TRBD2 on 5 matching bases. CDR1 is SGHRS and CDR2 is YFSETQ in the germline V gene. CDR3 length: 15 residues. Deletions cut 0 bases from V and 4 bases from J, with 11 bases between. CDR3 region: CASSLDRGSYNEQFF. Here the CDR3 DNA reads TGCGCCAGCAGCTTGGATCGGGGTTCATACAATGAGCAGTTCTTC.

The genes are TRBV6-1 and TRBJ2-7, with D perhaps matching TRBD2 (6 bases). This CDR3 contains 14 residues. V was shortened by 2 bases and J by 7 bases, with 15 bases between the two germline ends. Germline V gives CDR1 MNHNS, CDR2 SASEGT. This CDR3 is CASSEFGGVDEQYF. CDR3 nucleotides: TGTGCCAGCAGTGAATTCGGGGGAGTAGATGAGCAGTACTTC.

The rearrangement joins TRBV6-1 to TRBJ1-5; D is unresolved. Germline V gene data show CDR1 as MNHNS and CDR2 as SASEGT. This CDR3 comprises 15 residues. V was pared by 1 base and J by 2 bases, with 9 bases between. The CDR3 DNA sequence: TGTGCCAGCAGTGAAGACAGTAAACGCAATCAGCCCCAGCATTTT. This encodes CASSEDSKRNQPQHF.

The chain carries TRBV19 and TRBJ1-2; D possibly corresponds to TRBD1 (6 bases). Trimming left V 6 bases short and J 5 bases short, with 19 bases between. The length of the CDR3 is 15 residues. CDR1 LNHDA and CDR2 SQIVND come from the germline V gene (reference sequence). For the CDR3, the DNA is TGTGCCAGTAGCCTGTCGACAGGAGGATCTTATGGCTACACCTTC. Translated, it gives CASSLSTGGSYGYTF.

The rearrangement joins TRBV5-6 to TRBJ2-1; TRBD2 is a possible D gene (7 bases). CDR3 length: 14 amino acids. Germline V gives CDR1 SGHDT, CDR2 YYEEEE. V lost 4 bases, J lost 8 bases, and 16 bases lay in between. CDR3 loop: CASSRTGGLDEQFF. CDR3 nucleotides: TGTGCCAGCAGCCGCACCGGGGGGCTCGATGAGCAGTTCTTC.

In its sample, this clone was seen a few times. The chain joins TRBV5-6 to TRBJ2-7; D possibly corresponds to TRBD1 (6 bases). Per germline, CDR1 SGHDT and CDR2 YYEEEE. This CDR3 has 14 residues. The germline V and J ends were trimmed by 0 bases and 6 bases, with 13 bases remaining between them. In DNA form, the CDR3 reads TGTGCCAGCAGCTTGGGATGGGGGCTGGGCGAGCAGTACTTC. Translation: CASSLGWGLGEQYF.

This clone was detected once. The chain combines TRBV2 with TRBJ1-4, with TRBD1 as a possible D gene (5 bases). Deletions cut 6 bases from V and 7 bases from J, with 15 bases between. This CDR3 comprises 14 residues. Germline V gives CDR1 SNHLY, CDR2 FYNNEI. The CDR3 bases are TGTGCCAGCAGGCAGGGAGGAAACAGTGAAAAACTGTTTTTT. As protein: CASRQGGNSEKLFF.

The chain employs TRBV21-1 and TRBJ2-3; TRBD1, the D gene given by the table, was not confirmed from the DNA. TRBV21-1 is a recognized pseudogene. This CDR3 has 15 residues. CDR3 bases: TGTGCCAGCAGCCCAGGGGACAAAAACACAGATACGCAGTATTTT. Translating it yields CASSPGDKNTDTQYF.

This chain joins TRBV29-1 and TRBJ1-2; TRBD1 might be the D (5 bases). The V and J ends lost 3 bases and 7 bases respectively, with 9 bases between them. This CDR3 region has 11 residues. The germline gives CDR1 SQVTM, CDR2 ANQGSEA. The CDR3 here is CSVEQGTGYTF. DNA for the CDR3: TGCAGCGTTGAGCAGGGAACTGGCTACACCTTC.

The rearrangement joins TRBV19 to TRBJ2-2; D possibly corresponds to TRBD2 (6 bases). The CDR3 covers 15 residues. With 5 bases removed from V and 3 bases from J, the gap between germline ends came to 13 bases. Per the germline V gene, CDR1 is LNHDA and CDR2 is SQIVND (reference sequence). CDR3 residues: CASSWRAADTGELFF. The CDR3 DNA follows: TGTGCCAGTAGTTGGAGGGCAGCGGACACCGGGGAGCTGTTTTTT. Drawing the rest from reference TRBV19 and TRBJ2-2, the complete variable domain is DGGITQSPKYLFRKEGQNVTLSCEQNLNHDAMYWYRQDPGQGLRLIYYSQIVNDFQKGDIAEGYSVSREKKESFPLTVTSAQKNPTAFYLCASSWRAADTGELFFGEGSRLTVL.

CDR3 coding DNA: TGTGCCAGCAGTTCCAGGGGGTATCAGCCCCAGCATTTT. Translating it yields CASSSRGYQPQHF. V gene TRBV27 combines with J gene TRBJ1-5, with 7 bases lining up with TRBD1. The junction had 2 bases not matched to a gene; V was cut back by 4 bases and J by 5 bases. CDR1 and CDR2 (germline): MNHEY, SMNVEV (reference sequence). The CDR3 extends over 13 amino acids.

This clone was seen only once. The V and J genes are TRBV9 and TRBJ2-2; D is perhaps TRBD2 (7 bases). The V gene lost 0 bases and the J gene lost 3 bases, with 12 bases spanning the gap. This CDR3 has 16 amino acids. Germline CDR1 is SGDLS and CDR2 is YYNGEE. The CDR3 reads CASSVGRGGYTGELFF. CDR3 in DNA: TGTGCCAGCAGCGTAGGCAGGGGAGGGTACACCGGGGAGCTGTTTTTT.

The chain recombines TRBV30 with TRBJ1-1; D not resolved. Looked up from germline, CDR1 is GTSNPN and CDR2 is SVGIG (reference sequence). V was pared by 3 bases and J by 1 base, with 9 bases between. CDR3 size: 13 residues. The CDR3 bases are TGTGCCTGGAGGAGGAACGAGAACACTGAAGCTTTCTTT. It specifies CAWRRNENTEAFF.

The chain is built from TRBV30 and TRBJ2-2; 7 positions match TRBD1. V lost 4 bases and J lost 0; bases outside the gene matches: 5. The germline CDR1 and CDR2 sequences are GTSNPN and SVGIG (reference sequence). The CDR3 extends over 15 amino acids. The CDR3 DNA is TGTGCCTGGAATGAGGGGGCCGCGAACACCGGGGAGCTGTTTTTT. This translates into CAWNEGAANTGELFF.

The chain links TRBV13 to TRBJ1-2, with 9 bases fitting TRBD1. CDR1 is PRHDT and CDR2 is FYEKMQ in the germline V gene (reference sequence). Trimming took 4 bases from V and 7 from J; bases not matched to a gene: 13. The CDR3 covers 16 residues. CDR3 loop: CASSSRSGQGIVGYTF. CDR3 DNA: TGTGCCAGCAGCTCCAGATCCGGACAGGGGATCGTTGGCTACACCTTC.

Only a few counts were recorded for this clone. The chain links TRBV4-1 to TRBJ1-5; D possibly corresponds to TRBD1 (6 bases). The germline gives CDR1 MGHRA, CDR2 YSYEKL. The ends were cut back, 5 bases at V and 0 bases at J, with 14 bases in the middle. The CDR3 covers 16 residues. CDR3 nucleotide sequence: TGCGCCAGCAGCGATTTACAGGGTAATAGCAATCAGCCCCAGCATTTT. Protein product: CASSDLQGNSNQPQHF.

CDR3 residues: CASTQTPGQGSNTIYF. The CDR3 DNA is TGTGCCAGCACCCAAACTCCGGGACAGGGCAGCAACACCATATATTTT. V is TRBV7-9 and J is TRBJ1-3; 9 bases fit TRBD1. There are 16 residues in the CDR3. CDR1 and CDR2 from the germline V gene are SEHNR and FQNEAQ (reference sequence). With 7 bases clipped from V and 7 bases from J, the junction kept 14 bases outside the gene matches.

The chain joins TRBV7-3 to TRBJ1-1; D remains ambiguous. Germline V lookup: CDR1 SGHTA, CDR2 FQGTGA. With 5 bases removed from V and 3 bases from J, the gap between germline ends came to 13 bases. The CDR3 covers 14 residues. The CDR3 region has the DNA TGTGCCAGCAGCCCCTTGGGCCCGGACACTGAAGCTTTCTTT. Protein sequence: CASSPLGPDTEAFF.

This clone was picked up one time. The V call is TRBV2, the J call TRBJ2-7; D gene unclear. The V and J ends lost 4 bases and 2 bases respectively, with 12 bases between them. CDR3 length equals 14 residues. The germline gives CDR1 SNHLY, CDR2 FYNNEI. Written as DNA, the CDR3 is TGTGCCAGCAGTGGAGGTTTTCCCCCCTACGAGCAGTACTTC. Its protein is CASSGGFPPYEQYF.